The 15 T cell receptor beta chains in this list originate from one sample, sequenced in a study of radiotherapy plus CTLA-4 blockade in lung cancer. The table came from immunoSEQ multiplex PCR; TCRdb's copy has only in-frame clones and leaves some out. The table lists roughly 48,000 clones, around 77% of them singletons. This sample comprised peripheral blood, obtained from a patient treated with radiotherapy plus ipilimumab. The receptors were sampled from a human donor with non-small cell lung cancer who had stable disease on radiotherapy plus ipilimumab.

This clone was seen just once. The chain combines TRBV7-9 with TRBJ2-7; D call uncertain. V was trimmed by 3 bases and J by 6 bases, leaving 12 bases between them. This CDR3 spans 13 amino acids. Germline loops: CDR1 SEHNR, CDR2 FQNEAQ (reference sequence). Written as DNA, the CDR3 is TGTGCCAGCAGCTTTGGCCGCTCCCCCGAGCAGTACTTC. Translation gives CASSFGRSPEQYF. The variable domain in full, with the rest retrieved from reference TRBV7-9 and TRBJ2-7, is DTGVSQNPRHKITKRGQNVTFRCDPISEHNRLYWYRQTLGQGPEFLTYFQNEAQLEKSRLLSDRFSAERPKGSFSTLEIQRTEQGDSAMYLCASSFGRSPEQYFGPGTRLTVT.

The genes are TRBV19 and TRBJ1-5, with TRBD1 matching over 8 bases. The CDR3 runs to 16 residues. The V gene end was trimmed by 5 bases and the J gene end by 3 bases; junction bases not matched to a gene: 9. CDR1 and CDR2 from the germline V gene are LNHDA and SQIVND (reference sequence). The CDR3 DNA follows: TGTGCCAGTAGTCCTCGGACAGGGAAAGTCAATCAGCCCCAGCATTTT. It specifies CASSPRTGKVNQPQHF.

The V call is TRBV4-3, the J call TRBJ1-3, with a tentative D call TRBD1 (5 bases). The CDR3 covers 17 residues. V lost 0 bases to trimming and J lost 0 bases, with 12 bases between them. Germline CDR1 and CDR2: LGHNA and YSLEER. Here the CDR3 DNA reads TGCGCCAGCAGCCAAGATTTGGACACCCGCTCTGGAAACACCATATATTTT. The encoded protein is CASSQDLDTRSGNTIYF.

The chain carries TRBV4-1 and TRBJ1-1; 8 nucleotides match TRBD1. There are 15 residues in the CDR3. Per germline, CDR1 MGHRA and CDR2 YSYEKL. V dropped 0 bases and J dropped 4; count of bases not matched to a gene: 4. The CDR3 reads CASSQEGQGLTEAFF. CDR3 coding DNA: TGCGCCAGCAGCCAAGAAGGACAGGGCCTCACTGAAGCTTTCTTT.

This chain joins TRBV27 and TRBJ2-7, with 9 bases aligning to TRBD2. V trimming: 5 bases; J trimming: 1 base; junction bases outside the gene matches: 6. The germline V gene has CDR1 MNHEY and CDR2 SMNVEV (reference sequence). This CDR3 is built from 15 residues. The CDR3 coding sequence is TGTGCCAGCAGTACCTTCGCGGGGGGGTCCTACGAGCAGTACTTC. Encoded protein: CASSTFAGGSYEQYF.

This chain uses TRBV9 with TRBJ1-2, with a possible D match to TRBD1 (6 bases). Trimming left V 6 bases short and J 3 bases short, with 18 bases between. CDR3 length: 15 amino acids. Looked up from germline, CDR1 is SGDLS and CDR2 is YYNGEE. In DNA form, the CDR3 reads TGTGCCAGCACCGAGAGGGGGGGGCAGGACTATGGCTACACCTTC. Residues: CASTERGGQDYGYTF.

V gene TRBV19 combines with J gene TRBJ1-1; tentative D call: TRBD1 (5 bases). The V and J ends lost 2 bases and 5 bases respectively, with 9 bases between them. The CDR3 length is 13 residues. The germline V gene encodes CDR1 LNHDA and CDR2 SQIVND (reference sequence). The DNA for the CDR3 is TGTGCCAGTAGTATACAGGGAGTTACTGAAGCTTTCTTT. Translating gives CASSIQGVTEAFF.

The table lists this clone with a count of one. CDR3 region: CASSEAEGAVGEQYV. CDR3 DNA sequence: TGTGCCAGCAGTGAAGCGGAGGGGGCAGTGGGCGAGCAGTACGTC. The V gene is TRBV2, the J gene TRBJ2-7, with a tentative D call TRBD1 (7 bases). The V gene's germline CDR1 is SNHLY and CDR2 FYNNEI. The CDR3 is made up of 15 amino acids. The V and J ends lost 0 bases and 6 bases respectively, with 15 bases between them.

The chain carries TRBV28 and TRBJ2-2, with D unresolved. From germline, CDR1 is MDHEN and CDR2 SYDVKM. This CDR3 contains 15 residues. V lost 3 bases, J lost 3 bases, and 11 bases lay in between. CDR3 sequence (DNA): TGTGCCAGCAGTTTGTCTCGGACGTACACCGGGGAGCTGTTTTTT. This sequence encodes CASSLSRTYTGELFF. Together with reference TRBV28 and TRBJ2-2, the CDR3 gives the full variable domain: DVKVTQSSRYLVKRTGEKVFLECVQDMDHENMFWYRQDPGLGLRLIYFSYDVKMKEKGDIPEGYSVSREKKERFSLILESASTNQTSMYLCASSLSRTYTGELFFGEGSRLTVL.

V is TRBV27 and J is TRBJ2-3, with 13 nucleotides matching TRBD2. The germline CDR1 and CDR2 sequences are MNHEY and SMNVEV (reference sequence). After removal of 5 bases from V and 5 bases from J, the junction contained 7 bases not matched to a gene. The CDR3 runs 16 residues. The CDR3 reads CASSPLAGGPVDTQYF. CDR3 nucleotide sequence: TGTGCCAGCAGTCCACTAGCGGGGGGGCCAGTAGATACGCAGTATTTT.

As for this clone: A junction end diverges from the germline sequence, so it may reflect a read error. The rearrangement links TRBV7-3 to TRBJ1-1; D is uncertain. The germline CDR1 and CDR2 sequences are SGHTA and FQGTGA. The CDR3 extends over 15 amino acids. As DNA, the CDR3 is TGTGCCAGCAGCTTGATGGCAGGCTGGAACACTGAAACTTTCTTT. Protein product: CASSLMAGWNTETFF.

This clone is medium-sized (0.01 to 0.1%). The genes are TRBV19 and TRBJ2-7, with D perhaps TRBD1 (5 bases). The CDR3 totals 15 residues. Germline CDR1 reads LNHDA; CDR2 reads SQIVND (reference sequence). V gave up 5 bases and J gave up 0 bases, with 14 bases separating them. The DNA for the CDR3 is TGTGCCAGTAGTCCCCGTCAGGGCAACTCCTACGAGCAGTACTTC. This codes for CASSPRQGNSYEQYF.

The chain has TRBV4-2 and TRBJ2-1; 11 nucleotides agree with TRBD1. With V trimmed by 0 bases and J by 8 bases, 6 bases remained unmatched. The CDR3 length is 16 residues. In germline, CDR1 is LGHNA, CDR2 YNFKEQ. The CDR3 bases are TGTGCCAGCAGCCAAGATCGGGACAGGGGGAGAGATGAGCAGTTCTTC. This sequence encodes CASSQDRDRGRDEQFF.

The rearrangement links TRBV5-1 to TRBJ1-6; possibly TRBD1 for D (6 bases). The V end lost 4 bases, the J end lost 9 bases, and 17 bases lay between the germline ends. Germline values: CDR1 SGHRS, CDR2 YFSETQ. The CDR3 is 15 amino acids. This chain's CDR3 is CASSPTPGVGSPLHF. CDR3 bases: TGCGCCAGCAGCCCAACTCCAGGGGTCGGTTCACCCCTCCACTTT.

CDR3 sequence (DNA): TGTGCCAGCAGGGACCTAGACAGAGATACGCAGTATTTT. Translating it yields CASRDLDRDTQYF. The chain carries TRBV5-6 and TRBJ2-3; D perhaps matches TRBD1 (5 bases). The V end lost 5 bases, the J end lost 5 bases, and 12 bases lay between the germline ends. The CDR3 has 13 residues. Germline CDR1 and CDR2: SGHDT and YYEEEE.